Detailed here is one T cell receptor (beta chain). This sample is part of a study of PD-1 blockade in mismatch repair-deficient tumors. TCRdb's table, derived via immunoSEQ multiplex PCR, lists solely in-frame clones and lacks some. The table shows approximately 80,000 clones, with about 82% occurring only once. V dropped 6 bases and J dropped 5; count of bases not matched to a gene: 7. The CDR3 is 15 amino acids. Germline V CDR1 and CDR2: SGHTA, FQGNSA. The sequence derives from an adult with mismatch repair-deficient cancer. Specimen: peripheral blood, collected 44 weeks after starting pembrolizumab. The gene calls are TRBV7-2 and TRBJ1-4; 9 bases fit TRBD1. The CDR3 loop reads CASSLDRGMNEKLFF. The DNA of the CDR3 is TGTGCCAGCAGTCTGGACAGGGGAATGAATGAAAAACTGTTTTTT.